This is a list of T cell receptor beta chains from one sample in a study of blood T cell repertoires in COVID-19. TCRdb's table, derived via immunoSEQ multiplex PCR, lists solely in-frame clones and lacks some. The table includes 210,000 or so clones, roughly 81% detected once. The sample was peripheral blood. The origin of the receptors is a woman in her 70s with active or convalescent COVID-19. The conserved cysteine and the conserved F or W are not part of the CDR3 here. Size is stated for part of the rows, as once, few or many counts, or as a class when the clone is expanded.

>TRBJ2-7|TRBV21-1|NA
ASSKAANKIGRAPGDGGSYEQY
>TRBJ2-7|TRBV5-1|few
ASSQRTGATYEQY
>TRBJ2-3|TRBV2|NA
ASSWTGSRVTQY
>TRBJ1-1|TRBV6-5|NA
ASRRQGAGNTEAF
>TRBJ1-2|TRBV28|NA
ASSRDRISNYGYT
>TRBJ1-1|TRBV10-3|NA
AISRTGDTEAF
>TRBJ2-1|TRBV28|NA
ASSFPAGGRNEQF
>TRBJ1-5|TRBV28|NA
ASSFYRGRQPQH
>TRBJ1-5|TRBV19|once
ASSPDWVKPQH
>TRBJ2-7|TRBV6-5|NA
ASSYSRVSYEQY
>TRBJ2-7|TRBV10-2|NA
ASGGLAGDEQY
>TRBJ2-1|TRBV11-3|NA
ASSLGIYSGIGTNEQF
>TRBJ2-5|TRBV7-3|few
ASSLKLAGVYGTQY
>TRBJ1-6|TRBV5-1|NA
ASSLDRANSPLH
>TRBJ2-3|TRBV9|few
ASSDSGRGADTQY
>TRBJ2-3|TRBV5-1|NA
ASSVRSERPEGTQY
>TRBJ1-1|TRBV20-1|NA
SASFGTGQGSGAF
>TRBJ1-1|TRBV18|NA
ASSRSMNTEAF
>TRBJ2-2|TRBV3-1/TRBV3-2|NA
ASSQPGYTGELF
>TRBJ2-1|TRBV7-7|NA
ASSLASGRYNEQF
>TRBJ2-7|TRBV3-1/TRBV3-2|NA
ASSPSVLGEQY
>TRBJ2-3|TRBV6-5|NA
ASSYSTPPDTQY
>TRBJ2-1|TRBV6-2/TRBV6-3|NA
ASSSSGSFREQF
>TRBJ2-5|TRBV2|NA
ASSLGGNQETQY
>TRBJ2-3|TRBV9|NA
ASSVGLAGGFADTQY
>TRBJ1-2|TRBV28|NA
ASSLGTANYGYT
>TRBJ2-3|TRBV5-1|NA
ASSTSWTGTADTQY
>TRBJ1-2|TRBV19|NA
ASIRTGRDYGYT
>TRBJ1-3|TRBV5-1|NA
ASSPGQTETRAIY
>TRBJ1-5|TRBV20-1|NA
SASTGQGYSNQPQH
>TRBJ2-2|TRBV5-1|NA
ASSLVPGSGELF
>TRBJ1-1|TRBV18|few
ASSPSRESRTEAF
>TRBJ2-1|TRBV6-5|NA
ASSLRTSGHNEQF
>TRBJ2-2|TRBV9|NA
ASSVGWGQPNTGELF
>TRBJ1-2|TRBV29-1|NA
SVDKTWSGYT
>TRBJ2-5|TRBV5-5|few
ASSPTGGWGKTQY
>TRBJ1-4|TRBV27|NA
ASSLTGLDNEKLF
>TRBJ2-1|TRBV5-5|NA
ASSLIAGQGYNEQF
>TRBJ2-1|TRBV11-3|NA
ASSLGQGVHLSSYNEQF
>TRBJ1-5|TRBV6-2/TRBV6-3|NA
ASSYGGRGKYQPQH